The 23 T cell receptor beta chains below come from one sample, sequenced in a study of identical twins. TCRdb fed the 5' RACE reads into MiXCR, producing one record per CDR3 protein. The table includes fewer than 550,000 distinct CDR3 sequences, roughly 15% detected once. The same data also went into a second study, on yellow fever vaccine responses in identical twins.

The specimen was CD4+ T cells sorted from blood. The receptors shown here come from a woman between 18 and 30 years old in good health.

CDR3 region: CASRKQGGEQYF. The CDR3 bases are TGTGCCAGCAGGAAACAGGGCGGAGAGCAGTACTTC. The chain couples TRBV12-3 or TRBV12-4 to TRBJ2-7, with TRBD1 as a possible D gene (6 bases). V lost 6 bases, J lost 7 bases, and 13 bases lay in between. CDR3 length: 12 amino acids.

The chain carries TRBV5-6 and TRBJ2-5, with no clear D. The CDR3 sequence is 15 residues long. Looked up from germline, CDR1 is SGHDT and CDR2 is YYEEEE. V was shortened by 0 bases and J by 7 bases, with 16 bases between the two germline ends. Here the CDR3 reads CASSLEATPAGTQYF. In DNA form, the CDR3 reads TGTGCCAGCAGCTTGGAGGCAACCCCAGCCGGGACCCAGTACTTC.

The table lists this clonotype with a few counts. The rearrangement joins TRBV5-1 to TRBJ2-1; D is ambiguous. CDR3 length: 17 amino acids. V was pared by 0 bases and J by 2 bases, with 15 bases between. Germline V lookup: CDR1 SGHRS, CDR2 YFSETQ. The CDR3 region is CASSLALTAPTYNEQFF. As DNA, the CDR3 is TGCGCCAGCAGCTTGGCCCTGACTGCCCCGACCTACAATGAGCAGTTCTTC. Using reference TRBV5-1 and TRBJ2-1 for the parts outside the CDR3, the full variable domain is KAGVTQTPRYLIKTRGQQVTLSCSPISGHRSVSWYQQTPGQGLQFLFEYFSETQRNKGNFPGRFSGRQFSNSRSEMNVSTLELGDSALYLCASSLALTAPTYNEQFFGPGTRLTVL.

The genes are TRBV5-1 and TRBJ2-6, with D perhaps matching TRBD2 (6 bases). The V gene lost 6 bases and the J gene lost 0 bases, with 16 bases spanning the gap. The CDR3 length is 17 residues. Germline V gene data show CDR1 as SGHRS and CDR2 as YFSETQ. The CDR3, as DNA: TGCGCCAGCAAATGGGGCGGGACCCTCTCTGGGGCCAACGTCCTGACTTTC. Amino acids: CASKWGGTLSGANVLTF. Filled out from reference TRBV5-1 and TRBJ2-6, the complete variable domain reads KAGVTQTPRYLIKTRGQQVTLSCSPISGHRSVSWYQQTPGQGLQFLFEYFSETQRNKGNFPGRFSGRQFSNSRSEMNVSTLELGDSALYLCASKWGGTLSGANVLTFGAGSRLTVL.

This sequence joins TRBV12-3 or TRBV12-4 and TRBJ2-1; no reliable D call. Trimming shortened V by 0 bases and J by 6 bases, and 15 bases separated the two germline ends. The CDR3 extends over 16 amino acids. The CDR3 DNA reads TGTGCCAGCAGTTTAGCCCTTACAGTAATCCCCAATGAGCAGTTCTTC. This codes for CASSLALTVIPNEQFF.

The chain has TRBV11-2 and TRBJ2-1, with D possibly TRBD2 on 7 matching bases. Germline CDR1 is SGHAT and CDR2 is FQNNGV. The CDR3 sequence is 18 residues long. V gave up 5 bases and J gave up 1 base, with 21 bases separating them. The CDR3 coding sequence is TGTGCCAGCAGCAGACAAAGGGGGGGAGTTAGGTCCTACAATGAGCAGTTCTTC. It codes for CASSRQRGGVRSYNEQFF.

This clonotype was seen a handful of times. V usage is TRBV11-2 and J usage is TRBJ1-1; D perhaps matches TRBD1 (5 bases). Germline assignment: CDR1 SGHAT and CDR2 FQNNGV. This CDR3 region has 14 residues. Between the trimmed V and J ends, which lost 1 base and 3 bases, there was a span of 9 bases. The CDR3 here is CASSLVDRHTEAFF. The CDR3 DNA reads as TGTGCCAGCAGCTTAGTCGACAGACACACTGAAGCTTTCTTT.

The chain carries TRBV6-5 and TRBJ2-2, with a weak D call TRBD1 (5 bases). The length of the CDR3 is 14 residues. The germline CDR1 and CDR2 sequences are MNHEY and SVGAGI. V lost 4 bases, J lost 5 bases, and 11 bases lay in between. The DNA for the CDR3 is TGTGCCAGCAGTTCCCAACAGGAAACCGGGGAGCTGTTTTTT. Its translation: CASSSQQETGELFF.

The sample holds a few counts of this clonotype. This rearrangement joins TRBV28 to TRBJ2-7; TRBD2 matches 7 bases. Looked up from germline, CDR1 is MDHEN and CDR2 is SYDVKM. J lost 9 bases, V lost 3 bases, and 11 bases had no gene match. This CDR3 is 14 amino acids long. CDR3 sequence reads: CASSFGGRGFGQYF. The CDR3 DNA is TGTGCCAGCAGTTTCGGTGGGAGGGGCTTCGGGCAGTACTTC.

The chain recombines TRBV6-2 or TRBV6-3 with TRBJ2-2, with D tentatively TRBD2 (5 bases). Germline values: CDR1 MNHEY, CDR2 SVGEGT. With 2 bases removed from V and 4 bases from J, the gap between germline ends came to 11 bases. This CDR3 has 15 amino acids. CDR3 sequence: CASSYRSGGTGELFF. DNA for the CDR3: TGTGCCAGCAGTTACAGGAGCGGAGGCACCGGGGAGCTGTTTTTT.

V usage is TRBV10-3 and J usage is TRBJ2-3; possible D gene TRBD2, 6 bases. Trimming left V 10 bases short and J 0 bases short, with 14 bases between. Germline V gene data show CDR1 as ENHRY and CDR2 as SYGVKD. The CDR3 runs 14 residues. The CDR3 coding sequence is TGTGCCACGGGACTCAGCTCTAGCACAGATACGCAGTATTTT. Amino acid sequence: CATGLSSSTDTQYF.

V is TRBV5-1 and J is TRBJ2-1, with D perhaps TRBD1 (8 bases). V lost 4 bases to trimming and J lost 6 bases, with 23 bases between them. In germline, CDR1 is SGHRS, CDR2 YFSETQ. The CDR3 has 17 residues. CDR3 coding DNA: TGCGCCAGCAGCACACGAGCGGGGACAGGTCTCCCCAATGAGCAGTTCTTC. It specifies CASSTRAGTGLPNEQFF.

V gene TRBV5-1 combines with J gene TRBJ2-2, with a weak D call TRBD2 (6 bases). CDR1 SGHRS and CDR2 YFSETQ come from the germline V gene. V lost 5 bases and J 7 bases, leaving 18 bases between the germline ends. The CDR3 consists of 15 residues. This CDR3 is CASRAEGGMNGELFF. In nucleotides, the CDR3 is TGCGCCAGCAGGGCCGAGGGCGGGATGAACGGGGAGCTGTTTTTT.

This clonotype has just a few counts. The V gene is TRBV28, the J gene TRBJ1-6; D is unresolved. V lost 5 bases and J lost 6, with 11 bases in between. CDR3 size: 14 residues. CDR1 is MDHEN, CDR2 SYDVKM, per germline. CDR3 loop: CASSTRHINSPLHF. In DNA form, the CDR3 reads TGTGCCAGCAGTACAAGACACATTAATTCACCCCTCCACTTT.

CDR3 protein: CAISSGDGNYNEQFF. CDR3 nucleotides: TGTGCCATCAGTAGTGGGGACGGAAACTACAATGAGCAGTTCTTC. The chain links TRBV10-3 to TRBJ2-1; D may correspond to TRBD1 or TRBD2 (5 bases each). Germline CDR1 is ENHRY and CDR2 is SYGVKD. Trimming stripped 5 bases from V and 3 bases from J, with 14 bases between. CDR3 length: 15 residues.

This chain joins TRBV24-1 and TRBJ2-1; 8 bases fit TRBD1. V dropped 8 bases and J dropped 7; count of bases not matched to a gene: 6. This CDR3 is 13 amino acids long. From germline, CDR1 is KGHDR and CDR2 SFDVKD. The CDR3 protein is CATMQGASNEQFF. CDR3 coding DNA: TGTGCCACCATGCAGGGGGCTTCGAATGAGCAGTTCTTC.

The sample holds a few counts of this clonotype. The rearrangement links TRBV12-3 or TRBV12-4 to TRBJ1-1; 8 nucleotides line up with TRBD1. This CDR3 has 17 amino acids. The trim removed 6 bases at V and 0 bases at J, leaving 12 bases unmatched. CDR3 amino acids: CASRRRTGRTMNTEAFF. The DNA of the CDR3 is TGTGCCAGCAGGCGTAGGACAGGGAGAACTATGAACACTGAAGCTTTCTTT.

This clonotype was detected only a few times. CDR3 region: CASRMTGTADTQYF. CDR3 DNA: TGCGCCAGCAGGATGACAGGGACAGCAGATACGCAGTATTTT. The chain joins TRBV5-1 to TRBJ2-3, with 7 bases matching TRBD1. CDR3 length equals 14 residues. Trimming took 5 bases from V and 4 from J; bases not matched to a gene: 7. Germline assignment: CDR1 SGHRS and CDR2 YFSETQ.

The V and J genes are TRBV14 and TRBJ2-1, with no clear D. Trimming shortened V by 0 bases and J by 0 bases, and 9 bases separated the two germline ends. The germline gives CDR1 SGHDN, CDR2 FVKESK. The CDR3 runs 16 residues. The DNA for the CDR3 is TGTGCCAGCAGCCAAGATCTGCCTTACTCCTACAATGAGCAGTTCTTC. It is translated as CASSQDLPYSYNEQFF.

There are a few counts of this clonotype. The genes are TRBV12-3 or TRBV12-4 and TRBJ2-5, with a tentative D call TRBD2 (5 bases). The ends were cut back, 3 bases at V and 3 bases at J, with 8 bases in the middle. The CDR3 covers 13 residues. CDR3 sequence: CASSFRAEETQYF. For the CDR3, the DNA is TGTGCCAGCAGTTTTAGAGCGGAAGAGACCCAGTACTTC.

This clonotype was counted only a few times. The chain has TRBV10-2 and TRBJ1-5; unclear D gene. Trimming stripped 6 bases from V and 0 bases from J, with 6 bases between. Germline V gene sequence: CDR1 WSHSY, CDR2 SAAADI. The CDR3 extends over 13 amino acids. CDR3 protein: CASRWNSNQPQHF. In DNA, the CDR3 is TGCGCCAGCAGATGGAATAGCAATCAGCCCCAGCATTTT.

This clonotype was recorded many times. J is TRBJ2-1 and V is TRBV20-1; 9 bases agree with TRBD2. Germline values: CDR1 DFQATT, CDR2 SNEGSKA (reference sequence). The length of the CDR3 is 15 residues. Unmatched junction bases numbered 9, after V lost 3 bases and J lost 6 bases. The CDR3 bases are TGCAGTGCTAGCCTACTTTCTAGCGGGGTCAATGAGCAGTTCTTC. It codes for CSASLLSSGVNEQFF.

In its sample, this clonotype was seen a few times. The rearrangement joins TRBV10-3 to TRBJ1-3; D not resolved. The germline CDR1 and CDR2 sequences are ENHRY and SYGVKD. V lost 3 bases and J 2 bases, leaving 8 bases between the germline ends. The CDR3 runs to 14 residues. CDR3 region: CAISDEGTGNTIYF. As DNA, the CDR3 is TGTGCCATCAGTGATGAAGGTACTGGAAACACCATATATTTT.